This paragraph covers one T cell receptor (beta chain) sequence. Its specificity is unknown. The study sampled nominally healthy donors, though unrecorded immune exposures were likely. The sample is drawn from a study of cytomegalovirus exposure and HLA in healthy donors. Whole-study results and caveats: Later analysis associated a missense DCLRE1C variant with TCR beta V- and J-gene trimming. Indistinguishable V segments, including TRBV6-2 and TRBV6-3, were excluded.

The PCR was carried out with 60 Vbeta primers and 13 Jbeta primers. Repertoires were generated with immunoSEQ multiplex PCR, while TCRdb's copy carries only in-frame clones and drops some. The table shows tens of thousands of clones, with roughly 79% occurring only once. The germline V gene has CDR1 MDHEN and CDR2 SYDVKM. The CDR3 has 15 amino acids. V dropped 3 bases and J dropped 9; count of bases not matched to a gene: 12. This chain links TRBV28 with TRBJ2-7; 9 bases line up with TRBD2. The sequence came from a woman aged 30 to 39 in good health and CMV-seronegative. The sequencing sample was made of PBMCs. The CDR3: CASSFRERGAWGQYF. The CDR3 nucleotides read TGTGCCAGCAGTTTCAGGGAGCGGGGGGCCTGGGGGCAGTACTTC. The variable domain in full, with the rest retrieved from reference TRBV28 and TRBJ2-7, is DVKVTQSSRYLVKRTGEKVFLECVQDMDHENMFWYRQDPGLGLRLIYFSYDVKMKEKGDIPEGYSVSREKKERFSLILESASTNQTSMYLCASSFRERGAWGQYFGPGTRLTVT.